This T cell receptor beta chain was identified during a study of graft-versus-host responses after intestinal transplantation. About the study: Isolated intestinal, liver-intestinal, or multivisceral transplants were what recipients had. Among the recipients, all got anti-thymocyte globulin induction and then tacrolimus and steroids for approximately 3 years. Findings and caveats of the study: The authors found GvH clones in recipient marrow, some appearing first in ileum or blood. Peak GvH clone levels in circulation were associated with early post-transplant HvG declines.

Sequencing used immunoSEQ multiplex PCR; TCRdb keeps in-frame clones, though not all of them. The table has around 39,000 clones, about nine tenths seen once. This clone appeared once. Its antigen is currently unknown. The V gene end was trimmed by 6 bases and the J gene end by 3 bases; junction bases not matched to a gene: 10. The V gene's germline CDR1 is MNHEY and CDR2 SVGAGI. CDR3 length: 15 residues. The sample consisted of PBMCs, taken roughly 270 days after transplant. The chain couples TRBV6-5 to TRBJ1-1, with 7 bases that match TRBD1. This sequence was found in a human patient who received an intestinal transplant, so some T cells may come from the graft donor. The DNA of the CDR3 is TGTGCCAGCAGGGGCAACCTCGGACAGGACACTGAAGCTTTCTTT. Protein product: CASRGNLGQDTEAFF.